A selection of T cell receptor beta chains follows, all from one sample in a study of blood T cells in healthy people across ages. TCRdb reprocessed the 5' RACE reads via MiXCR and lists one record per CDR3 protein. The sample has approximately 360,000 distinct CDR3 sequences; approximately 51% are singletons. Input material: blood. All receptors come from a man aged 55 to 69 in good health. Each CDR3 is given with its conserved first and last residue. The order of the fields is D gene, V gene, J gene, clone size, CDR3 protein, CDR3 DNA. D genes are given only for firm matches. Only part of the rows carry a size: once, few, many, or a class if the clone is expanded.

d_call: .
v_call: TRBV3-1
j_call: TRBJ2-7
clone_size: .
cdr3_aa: CASSQDEVGNYEQYF
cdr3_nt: TGTGCCAGCAGCCAAGATGAGGTGGGGAACTACGAGCAGTACTTC

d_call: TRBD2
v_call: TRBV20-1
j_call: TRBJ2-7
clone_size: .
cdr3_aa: CSASGGSLYEQYF
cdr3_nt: TGCAGTGCCTCGGGCGGGAGTTTGTACGAGCAGTACTTC

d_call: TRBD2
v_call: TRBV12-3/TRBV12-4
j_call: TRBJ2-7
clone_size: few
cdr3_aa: CASSGGFHEQYF
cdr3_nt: TGTGCCAGCAGCGGGGGGTTCCACGAGCAGTACTTC

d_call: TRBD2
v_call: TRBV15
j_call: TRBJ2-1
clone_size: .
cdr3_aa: CATSRESAGLAYNEQFF
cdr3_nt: TGTGCCACCAGCAGAGAATCAGCCGGACTAGCCTACAATGAGCAGTTCTTC

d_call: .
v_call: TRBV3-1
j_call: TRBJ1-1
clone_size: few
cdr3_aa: CASSSSGTSNTEAFF
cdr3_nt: TGTGCCAGCAGCTCATCCGGGACATCCAACACTGAAGCTTTCTTT

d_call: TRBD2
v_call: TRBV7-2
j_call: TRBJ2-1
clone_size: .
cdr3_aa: CASSLGAGSNEQFF
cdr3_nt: TGTGCCAGCAGCCTAGGAGCGGGGTCCAATGAGCAGTTCTTC

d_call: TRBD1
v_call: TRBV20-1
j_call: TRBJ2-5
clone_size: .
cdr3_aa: CSAAWDRGQETQYF
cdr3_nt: TGCAGTGCCGCCTGGGACAGGGGGCAAGAGACCCAGTACTTC

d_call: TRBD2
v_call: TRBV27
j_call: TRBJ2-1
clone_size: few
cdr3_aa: CASREGTSLFSYNEQFF
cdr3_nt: TGTGCCAGCAGGGAAGGGACTAGCTTATTCTCCTACAATGAGCAGTTCTTC

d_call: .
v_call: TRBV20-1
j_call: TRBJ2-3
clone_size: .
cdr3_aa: CSARGNRDFTDTQYF
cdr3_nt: TGCAGTGCTAGGGGCAACAGGGATTTCACAGATACGCAGTATTTT

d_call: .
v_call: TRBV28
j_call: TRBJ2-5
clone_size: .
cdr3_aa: CASSPGWSRWETQYF
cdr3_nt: TGTGCCAGCAGCCCGGGTTGGTCAAGGTGGGAGACCCAGTACTTC

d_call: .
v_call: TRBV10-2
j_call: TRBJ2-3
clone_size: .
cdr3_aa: CASTGGGWGTSTDTQYF
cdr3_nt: TGCGCCAGCACCGGAGGGGGGTGGGGGACCAGCACAGATACGCAGTATTTT

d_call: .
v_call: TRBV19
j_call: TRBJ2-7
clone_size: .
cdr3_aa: CASSILAGAGYEQYF
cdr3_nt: TGTGCCAGTAGTATTCTGGCGGGGGCGGGGTACGAGCAGTACTTC

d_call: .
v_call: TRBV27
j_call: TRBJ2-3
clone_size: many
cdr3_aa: CASRGGGPGDTQYF
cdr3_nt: TGTGCCAGCAGGGGGGGGGGGCCAGGCGATACGCAGTATTTT

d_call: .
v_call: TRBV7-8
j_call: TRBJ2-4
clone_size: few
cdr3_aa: CASSPPSNIQYF
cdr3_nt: TGTGCCAGCAGTCCTCCTTCGAACATTCAGTACTTC

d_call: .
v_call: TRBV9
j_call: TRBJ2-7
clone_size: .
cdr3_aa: CASSPPGLRGEQYF
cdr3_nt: TGTGCCAGCAGCCCCCCGGGACTCCGGGGCGAGCAGTACTTC

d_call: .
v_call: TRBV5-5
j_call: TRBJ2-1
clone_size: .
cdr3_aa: CAAGTPSPNEQFF
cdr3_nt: TGTGCCGCCGGGACGCCCTCCCCCAATGAGCAGTTCTTC

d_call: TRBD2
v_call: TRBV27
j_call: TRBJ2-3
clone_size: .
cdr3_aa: CASTLGRQHHNTQYF
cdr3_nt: TGTGCCAGCACCCTCGGGAGGCAGCACCATAATACGCAGTATTTT

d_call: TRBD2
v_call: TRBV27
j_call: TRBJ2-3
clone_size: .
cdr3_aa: CASSFSGRTSTDTQYF
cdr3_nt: TGTGCCAGCAGTTTCAGCGGGAGAACTTCAACAGATACGCAGTATTTT

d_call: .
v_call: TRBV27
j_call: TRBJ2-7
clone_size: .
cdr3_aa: CASSPGHYYEQYF
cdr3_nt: TGTGCCAGCAGTCCCGGACACTACTACGAGCAGTACTTC

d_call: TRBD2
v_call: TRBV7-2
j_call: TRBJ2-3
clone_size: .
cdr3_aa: CASSAGLAKDTQYF
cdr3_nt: TGTGCCAGCAGCGCCGGACTAGCAAAAGATACGCAGTATTTT

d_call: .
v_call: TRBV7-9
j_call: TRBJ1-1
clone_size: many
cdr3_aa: CASTVTGNTEAFF
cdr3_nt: TGTGCCAGCACCGTGACAGGGAACACTGAAGCTTTCTTT

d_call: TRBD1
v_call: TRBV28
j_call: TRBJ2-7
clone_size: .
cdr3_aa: CASRLGTGQSEQYF
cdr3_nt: TGTGCCAGCAGACTCGGGACAGGGCAAAGTGAGCAGTACTTC

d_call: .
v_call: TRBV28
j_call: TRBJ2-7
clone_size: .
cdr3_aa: CAARDPQGYEQYF
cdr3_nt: TGTGCCGCCAGGGATCCCCAGGGCTACGAGCAGTACTTC

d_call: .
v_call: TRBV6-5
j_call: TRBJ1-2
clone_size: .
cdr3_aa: CASSYSTTDGLWYGYTF
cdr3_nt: TGTGCCAGCAGTTACTCAACGACGGACGGCCTCTGGTATGGCTACACCTTC

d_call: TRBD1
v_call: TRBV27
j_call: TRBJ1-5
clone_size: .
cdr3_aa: CASSHDPGGRQPQHF
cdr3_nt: TGTGCCAGCAGTCACGACCCAGGGGGCCGGCAGCCCCAGCATTTT

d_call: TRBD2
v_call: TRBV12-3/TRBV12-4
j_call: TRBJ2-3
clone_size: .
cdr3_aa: CASSFGGSRADTQYF
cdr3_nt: TGTGCCAGCAGTTTCGGGGGGTCTAGAGCAGATACGCAGTATTTT

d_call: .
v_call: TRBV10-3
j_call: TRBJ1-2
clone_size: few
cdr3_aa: CAIKPADTNYGYTF
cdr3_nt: TGTGCCATCAAACCCGCAGACACCAACTATGGCTACACCTTC

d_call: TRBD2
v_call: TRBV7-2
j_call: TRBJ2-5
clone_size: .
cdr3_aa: CASSPGTSEEQYF
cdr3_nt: TGTGCCAGCAGCCCTGGGACTAGCGAAGAGCAGTACTTC

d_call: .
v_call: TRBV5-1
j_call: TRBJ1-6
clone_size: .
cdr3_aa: CASSSGDSPLHF
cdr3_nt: TGCGCCAGCAGCTCCGGGGATTCACCCCTCCACTTT

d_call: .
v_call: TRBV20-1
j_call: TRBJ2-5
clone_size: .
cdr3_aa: CSASGEGETQYF
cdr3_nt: TGCAGTGCTAGTGGAGAGGGAGAGACCCAGTACTTC